These 7 T cell receptor beta chains were all obtained from the same sample, sequenced in a study of blood T cells in healthy people across ages. A sample-barcoded 5' primer and a J-beta primer mix were used in a second PCR of roughly 6 to 11 cycles. TCRdb independently ran MiXCR on the 5' RACE reads; one entry per CDR3 protein. The sample gives around 1.1 million distinct CDR3 sequences, 35% to 40% of which show up once; under 15% is in the top ten. Input material: blood. These receptors were taken from a man aged 18 to 30 in good health.

In DNA form, the CDR3 reads TGTGCCACCAAGGGACAGGGGGTCTCTGAAGCTTTCTTT. It codes for CATKGQGVSEAFF. V and J are TRBV15 and TRBJ1-1; 11 bases fit TRBD1. J was trimmed by 6 bases and V by 7 bases; bases with no gene match: 4. The length of the CDR3 is 13 residues. CDR1 is LNHNV and CDR2 is YYDKDF in the germline V gene (reference sequence).

This clonotype was recorded a few times. The chain uses TRBV4-2 and TRBJ2-5; 8 bases match TRBD1. The V gene end was trimmed by 5 bases and the J gene end by 2 bases; junction bases not matched to a gene: 7. The germline gives CDR1 LGHNA, CDR2 YNFKEQ. The CDR3 runs to 15 residues. This CDR3 reads CASSTRTGTQETQYF. CDR3 DNA: TGTGCCAGCAGCACCCGGACAGGGACACAAGAGACCCAGTACTTC.

The rearrangement uses TRBV9 and TRBJ2-1; 8 nucleotides agree with TRBD2. CDR3 length equals 17 residues. Germline-derived CDR1 and CDR2 are SGDLS and YYNGEE. The V segment lost 4 bases and the J segment 4 bases; nucleotides outside the gene matches: 13. The CDR3 sequence: CASSPPSGSPIYNEQFF. The CDR3 coding sequence is TGTGCCAGCAGCCCCCCTAGCGGGTCGCCCATATACAATGAGCAGTTCTTC.

J is TRBJ2-3 and V is TRBV20-1; TRBD1 or TRBD2 may be the D gene (7 bases each). The germline V gene has CDR1 DFQATT and CDR2 SNEGSKA (reference sequence). There are 14 residues in the CDR3. V was trimmed by 8 bases and J by 0 bases, leaving 15 bases between them. The chain's CDR3 is CSTNRGGSTDTQYF. The DNA of the CDR3 is TGCAGTACTAACAGGGGAGGGAGCACAGATACGCAGTATTTT.

This clonotype has only a few counts. The chain has TRBV7-9 and TRBJ1-4, with D unclear. The V end was cut by 5 bases, the J end by 7 bases, with 17 bases between. Germline-derived CDR1 and CDR2 are SEHNR and FQNEAQ (reference sequence). There are 15 residues in the CDR3. This chain's CDR3 is CASSPRTSRGEKLFF. CDR3 coding DNA: TGTGCCAGCAGCCCCCGGACGTCGAGAGGTGAAAAACTGTTTTTT.

This chain joins TRBV12-3 or TRBV12-4 and TRBJ2-2; D is perhaps TRBD2 (6 bases). This CDR3 is 15 amino acids long. Trimming took 5 bases from V and 5 from J, leaving 15 bases between them. The CDR3 DNA reads as TGTGCCAGCAGTCCACCGGGACTGGGGACCGGGGAGCTGTTTTTT. Protein product: CASSPPGLGTGELFF.

This clonotype was counted between two and nine times. This rearrangement joins TRBV7-2 to TRBJ2-1; 12 nucleotides align to TRBD2. Trimming removed 3 bases from V and 7 bases from J; junction bases left unmatched: 4. CDR1 and CDR2 (germline): SGHTA, FQGNSA. The CDR3 is made up of 15 amino acids. CDR3 coding DNA: TGTGCCAGCAGCTTGGCTCTAGCGGGGGGGAATGAGCAGTTCTTC. Protein product: CASSLALAGGNEQFF.